The 17 T cell receptor beta chains below come from one sample, sequenced in a study of T cell responses to AZD1222 COVID-19 vaccine. Here immunoSEQ multiplex PCR was the method, and the copy in TCRdb shows in-frame clones only, minus some. The sample includes over 85,000 clones, more than 70% of them seen just once. The sample here was peripheral blood, taken on day 0 of AZD1222 vaccination. Every receptor here comes from an adult in good health.

J is TRBJ1-1 and V is TRBV27; tentatively, D is TRBD1 (5 bases). This CDR3 has 14 amino acids. V was cut by 8 bases and J by 2 bases, with 15 bases left in between. Germline CDR1 MNHEY, CDR2 SMNVEV (reference sequence). CDR3 nucleotide sequence: TGTGCCAGCTCAAGGGGCGCGGTAAACACTGAAGCTTTCTTT. It yields the protein CASSRGAVNTEAFF.

The rearrangement links TRBV11-3 to TRBJ1-2; TRBD1 is a possible D gene (5 bases). Germline V gene data show CDR1 as SGHNT and CDR2 as YENEEA. This CDR3 has 15 amino acids. Trimming shortened V by 5 bases and J by 6 bases, and 19 bases separated the two germline ends. CDR3: CASSRGLTGLHGYTF. The CDR3 DNA follows: TGTGCCAGCAGCCGAGGACTAACAGGCTTACATGGCTACACCTTC.

J is TRBJ2-7 and V is TRBV6-1, with TRBD1 matching 7 bases. Germline-derived CDR1 and CDR2 are MNHNS and SASEGT. V shed 5 bases and J 0 bases; nucleotides not matched to a gene: 7. The CDR3 loop spans 15 amino acids. CDR3 nucleotide sequence: TGTGCCAGCAGTTCCCCGGGACAGAGCTCCTACGAGCAGTACTTC. It is translated as CASSSPGQSSYEQYF.

This sequence joins TRBV12-3 or TRBV12-4 and TRBJ1-2, with 10 bases that match TRBD1. Trimming cost V 10 bases and J 9 bases; bases outside gene matches: 8. This CDR3 spans 12 amino acids. The CDR3 loop reads CAILRDRGRYTF. In nucleotides, the CDR3 is TGTGCCATCCTCCGGGACAGGGGTCGCTACACCTTC.

The rearrangement links TRBV28 to TRBJ1-5; D not resolved. Trimming pared 8 bases from V and 6 bases from J, leaving 11 bases between. The CDR3 runs 12 residues. The germline V gene has CDR1 MDHEN and CDR2 SYDVKM. The DNA for the CDR3 is TGTGCCAGCCGCGTGGGGATTCAGCCCCAGCATTTT. This gives the protein CASRVGIQPQHF.

The chain employs TRBV6-1 and TRBJ1-1; D gene unclear. V was pared by 3 bases and J by 4 bases, with 12 bases between. The germline V gene has CDR1 MNHNS and CDR2 SASEGT. CDR3 length: 14 residues. The chain's CDR3 is CASSEPGRGTEAFF. The CDR3 DNA sequence: TGTGCCAGCAGTGAGCCTGGGCGCGGCACTGAAGCTTTCTTT.

V gene TRBV7-8 combines with J gene TRBJ2-7, with D possibly TRBD1 on 5 matching bases. Between the trimmed V and J ends, which lost 5 bases and 7 bases, there was a span of 9 bases. The CDR3 length is 11 residues. CDR1 is SGHVS, CDR2 FQNEAQ, per germline. DNA for the CDR3: TGTGCCAGCAGCCATGCAGGGGAGCAGTACTTC. It is translated as CASSHAGEQYF.

The chain employs TRBV14 and TRBJ1-4; no clear D. Germline CDR1 reads SGHDN; CDR2 reads FVKESK. Trimming stripped 1 base from V and 8 bases from J, with 14 bases between. The length of the CDR3 is 15 residues. CDR3 nucleotides: TGTGCCAGCAGCCAAGGAGGGTGGTACCTAGAAAAACTGTTTTTT. Its protein product is CASSQGGWYLEKLFF.

The chain uses TRBV4-1 and TRBJ2-7; 7 nucleotides agree with TRBD1. V shed 4 bases, J shed 4 bases, and the junction held 7 bases outside the gene matches. The CDR3 contains 14 residues. The germline gives CDR1 MGHRA, CDR2 YSYEKL. CDR3 coding DNA: TGCGCCAGCAGCCGCGGACAGGAAAGTTACGAGCAGTACTTC. As protein: CASSRGQESYEQYF.

The rearrangement uses TRBV9 and TRBJ2-6; 10 bases match TRBD1. The CDR3 covers 18 residues. Germline lookup yields CDR1 SGDLS and CDR2 YYNGEE. Trimming took 4 bases from V and 0 from J; bases not matched to a gene: 7. This CDR3 reads CASSPRDRGSSGANVLTF. In DNA, the CDR3 is TGTGCCAGCAGCCCACGGGACAGGGGCAGCTCTGGGGCCAACGTCCTGACTTTC.

This chain uses TRBV28 with TRBJ2-4, with D hard to call. This CDR3 has 16 residues. Germline CDR1 reads MDHEN; CDR2 reads SYDVKM. With 3 bases removed from V and 0 bases from J, the gap between germline ends came to 12 bases. The CDR3 DNA follows: TGTGCCAGCAGTTTCCAAGGCAGACTAGCCAAAAACATTCAGTACTTC. Its translation is CASSFQGRLAKNIQYF.

The chain uses TRBV10-3 and TRBJ2-7; TRBD1 aligns across 7 bases. Germline-derived CDR1 and CDR2 are ENHRY and SYGVKD. V lost 10 bases, J lost 6 bases, and 3 bases stayed unmatched. The CDR3 is 10 residues long. CDR3 sequence: CATGDSEQYF. DNA for the CDR3: TGTGCCACCGGGGACAGCGAGCAGTACTTC.

The chain uses TRBV7-2 and TRBJ1-1, with D tentatively TRBD1 (5 bases). Trimming removed 2 bases at V and 1 base at J, with 8 bases between. The CDR3 spans 14 residues. Germline V lookup: CDR1 SGHTA, CDR2 FQGNSA. The CDR3 protein is CASSLRQQNTEAFF. The CDR3 DNA sequence: TGTGCCAGCAGCTTAAGACAGCAGAACACTGAAGCTTTCTTT.

This rearrangement joins TRBV28 to TRBJ2-1, with 12 bases identical to TRBD2. The junction had 8 bases not matched to a gene; V was cut back by 2 bases and J by 6 bases. The CDR3 consists of 17 residues. Germline V CDR1 and CDR2: MDHEN, SYDVKM. This chain's CDR3 is CASSLPQLAGGSNEQFF. CDR3 DNA sequence: TGTGCCAGCAGTTTACCTCAACTAGCGGGAGGCTCCAATGAGCAGTTCTTC.

The rearrangement links TRBV6-2 or TRBV6-3 to TRBJ1-1, with D hard to call. V dropped 6 bases and J dropped 3 bases, with 14 bases sitting between them. This CDR3 region has 14 residues. Germline lookup yields CDR1 MNHEY and CDR2 SVGEGT. As DNA, the CDR3 is TGTGCCAGCAGCAAAGGGCGGTGGGACACTGAAGCTTTCTTT. This gives the protein CASSKGRWDTEAFF.

The V call is TRBV28, the J call TRBJ1-6; D gene uncertain. V dropped 7 bases and J dropped 11 bases, with 9 bases sitting between them. The CDR3 covers 11 residues. Germline assignment: CDR1 MDHEN and CDR2 SYDVKM. The DNA of the CDR3 is TGTGCCAGCACCTCGGTCCCACCCCTCCACTTT. Encoded protein: CASTSVPPLHF.

V usage is TRBV24-1 and J usage is TRBJ2-1; 7 bases are shared with TRBD2. From germline, CDR1 is KGHDR and CDR2 SFDVKD. The CDR3 length is 14 residues. V was pared by 3 bases and J by 3 bases, with 1 base of the junction left unmatched. CDR3 loop: CATSDERDYNEQFF. The CDR3 DNA is TGTGCCACCAGTGATGAGCGGGACTACAATGAGCAGTTCTTC.